The source of this TCR beta chain is a study of OX40 agonist ivuxolimab in advanced cancers. Study-wide context: Patients were treated with ivuxolimab, an agonistic anti-OX40 (CD134) antibody.

Germline CDR1 is KGHSH and CDR2 is LQKENI. V dropped 10 bases and J dropped 1 base, with 17 bases sitting between them. This CDR3 contains 15 residues. This clone was detected once. Clones were read by immunoSEQ multiplex PCR, and TCRdb kept only the in-frame ones, dropping some. The sample comprises about 80,000 clones, 80% to 95% of which are singletons, and 0.32% rests with the top ten. This receptor was taken from an adult with an advanced solid tumor such as melanoma, head and neck, liver or kidney cancer. Sample: CD4+ or CD8+ T cells sorted from blood, taken in a trial of the OX40 agonist ivuxolimab. The chain carries TRBV18 and TRBJ2-1; tentative D call: TRBD1 (8 bases). Here the CDR3 DNA reads TGTGCCACCCCCGAACAGGGGGGGTCCTACAATGAGCAGTTCTTC. As protein: CATPEQGGSYNEQFF.